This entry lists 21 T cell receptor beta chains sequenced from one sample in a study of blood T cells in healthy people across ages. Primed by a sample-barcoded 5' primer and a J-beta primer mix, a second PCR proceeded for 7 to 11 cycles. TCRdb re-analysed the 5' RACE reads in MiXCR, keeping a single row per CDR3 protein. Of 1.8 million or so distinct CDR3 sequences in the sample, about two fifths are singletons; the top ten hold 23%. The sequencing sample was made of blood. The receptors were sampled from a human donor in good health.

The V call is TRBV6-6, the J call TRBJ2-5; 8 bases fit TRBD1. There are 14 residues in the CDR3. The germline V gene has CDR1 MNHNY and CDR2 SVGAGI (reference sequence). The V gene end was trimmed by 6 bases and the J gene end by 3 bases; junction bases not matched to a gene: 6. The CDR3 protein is CASSQDRDKETQYF. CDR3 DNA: TGTGCCAGCAGCCAGGACAGGGATAAAGAGACCCAGTACTTC.

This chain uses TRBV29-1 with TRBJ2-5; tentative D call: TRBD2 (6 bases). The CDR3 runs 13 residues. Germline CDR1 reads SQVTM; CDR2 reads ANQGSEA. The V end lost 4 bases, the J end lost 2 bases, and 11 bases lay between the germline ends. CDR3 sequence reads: CSVGGLLQETQYF. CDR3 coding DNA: TGCAGCGTTGGGGGACTTTTGCAAGAGACCCAGTACTTC.

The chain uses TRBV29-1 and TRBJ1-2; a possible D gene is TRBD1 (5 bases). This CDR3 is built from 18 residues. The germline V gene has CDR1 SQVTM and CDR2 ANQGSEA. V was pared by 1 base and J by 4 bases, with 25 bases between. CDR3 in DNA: TGCAGCGTTGAAGTGGAACAGGTCGGACGCATTATGACCTATGGCTACACCTTC. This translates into CSVEVEQVGRIMTYGYTF.

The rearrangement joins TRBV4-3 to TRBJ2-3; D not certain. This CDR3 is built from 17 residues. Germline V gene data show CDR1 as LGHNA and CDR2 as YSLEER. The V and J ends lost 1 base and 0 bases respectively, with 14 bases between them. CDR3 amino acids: CASSQAAPPLSTDTQYF. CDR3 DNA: TGCGCCAGCAGCCAAGCCGCCCCTCCTCTTAGCACAGATACGCAGTATTTT.

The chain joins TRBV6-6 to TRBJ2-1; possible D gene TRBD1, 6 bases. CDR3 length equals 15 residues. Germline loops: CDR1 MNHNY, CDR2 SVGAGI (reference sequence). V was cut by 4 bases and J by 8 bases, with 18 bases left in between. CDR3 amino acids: CASSSPGQFMDEQFF. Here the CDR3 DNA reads TGTGCCAGCAGTTCCCCTGGACAGTTTATGGATGAGCAGTTCTTC.

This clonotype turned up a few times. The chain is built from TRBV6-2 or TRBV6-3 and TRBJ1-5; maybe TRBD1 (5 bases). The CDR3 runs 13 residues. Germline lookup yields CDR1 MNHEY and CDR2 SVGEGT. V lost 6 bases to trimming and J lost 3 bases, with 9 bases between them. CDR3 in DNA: TGTGCCAGCAGCCCCAGGGTCAATCAGCCCCAGCATTTT. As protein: CASSPRVNQPQHF.

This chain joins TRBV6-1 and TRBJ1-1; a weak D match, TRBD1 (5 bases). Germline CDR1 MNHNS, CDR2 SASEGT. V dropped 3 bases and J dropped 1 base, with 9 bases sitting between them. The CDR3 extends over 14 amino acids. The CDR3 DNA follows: TGTGCCAGCAGTGATGGGGGGACGAACACTGAAGCTTTCTTT. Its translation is CASSDGGTNTEAFF.

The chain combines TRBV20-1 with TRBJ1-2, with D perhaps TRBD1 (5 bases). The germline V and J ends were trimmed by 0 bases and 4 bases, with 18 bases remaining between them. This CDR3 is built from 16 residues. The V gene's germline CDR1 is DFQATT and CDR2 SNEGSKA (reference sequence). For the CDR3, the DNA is TGCAGTGCTAGAGATAGGGGAGGAAGGGGAGTCTATGGCTACACCTTC. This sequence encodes CSARDRGGRGVYGYTF.

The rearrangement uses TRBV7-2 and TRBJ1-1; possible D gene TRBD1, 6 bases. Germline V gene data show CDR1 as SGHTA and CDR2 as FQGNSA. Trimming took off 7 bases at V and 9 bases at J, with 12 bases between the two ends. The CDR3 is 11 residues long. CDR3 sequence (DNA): TGTGCCAGCACCATACGGGACAAAGCTTTCTTT. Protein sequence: CASTIRDKAFF.

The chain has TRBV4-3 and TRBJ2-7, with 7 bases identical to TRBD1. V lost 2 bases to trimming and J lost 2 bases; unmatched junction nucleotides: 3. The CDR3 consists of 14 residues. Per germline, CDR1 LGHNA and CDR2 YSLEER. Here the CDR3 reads CASSQWDRTYEQYF. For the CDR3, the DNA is TGCGCCAGCAGCCAATGGGACAGAACCTACGAGCAGTACTTC.

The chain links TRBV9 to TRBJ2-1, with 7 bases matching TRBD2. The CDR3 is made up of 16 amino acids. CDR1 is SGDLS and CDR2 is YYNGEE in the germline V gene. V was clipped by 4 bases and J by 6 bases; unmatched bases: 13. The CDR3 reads CASSSGSGGGPNEQFF. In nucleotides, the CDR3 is TGTGCCAGCAGCTCGGGCTCCGGCGGGGGACCCAATGAGCAGTTCTTC.

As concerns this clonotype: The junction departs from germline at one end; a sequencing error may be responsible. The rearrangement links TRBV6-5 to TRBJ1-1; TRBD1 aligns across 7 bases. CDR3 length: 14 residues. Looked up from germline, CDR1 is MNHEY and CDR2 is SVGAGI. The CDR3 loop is CASSGQEMNTGAFF. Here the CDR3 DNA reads TGTGCCAGCAGCGGACAGGAGATGAACACTGGAGCTTTCTTT.

CDR3 region: CASSATTGGIYEQYF. Here the CDR3 DNA reads TGTGCCAGCAGTGCCACGACAGGGGGCATCTACGAGCAGTACTTC. The chain is built from TRBV27 and TRBJ2-7; TRBD1 agrees at 10 bases. The CDR3 extends over 15 amino acids. V shed 5 bases, J shed 3 bases, and the junction held 7 bases outside the gene matches. Germline V gene lookup returns CDR1 MNHEY and CDR2 SMNVEV (reference sequence).

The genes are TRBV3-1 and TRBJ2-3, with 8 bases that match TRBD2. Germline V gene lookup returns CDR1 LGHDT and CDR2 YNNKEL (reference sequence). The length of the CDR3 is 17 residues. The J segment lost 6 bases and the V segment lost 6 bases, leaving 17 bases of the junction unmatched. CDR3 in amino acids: CASRRKAPGLDSDTQYF. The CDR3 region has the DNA TGTGCCAGCAGACGCAAAGCACCGGGACTAGATAGTGATACGCAGTATTTT.

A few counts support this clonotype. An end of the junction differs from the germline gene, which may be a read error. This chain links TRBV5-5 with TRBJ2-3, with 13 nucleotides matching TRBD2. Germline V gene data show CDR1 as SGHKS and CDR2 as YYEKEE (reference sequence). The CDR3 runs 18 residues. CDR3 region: CANSLIWGLAGRTDTQYF. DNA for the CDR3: TGTGCCAACAGCTTGATTTGGGGACTAGCGGGGCGCACAGATACGCAGTATTTT.

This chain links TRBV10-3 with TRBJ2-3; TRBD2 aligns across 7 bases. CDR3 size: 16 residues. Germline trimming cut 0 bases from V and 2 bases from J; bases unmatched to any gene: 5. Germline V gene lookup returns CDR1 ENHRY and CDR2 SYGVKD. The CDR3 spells CAISESTGGFTDTQYF. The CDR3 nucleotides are TGTGCCATCAGTGAGTCGACGGGGGGATTCACAGATACGCAGTATTTT.

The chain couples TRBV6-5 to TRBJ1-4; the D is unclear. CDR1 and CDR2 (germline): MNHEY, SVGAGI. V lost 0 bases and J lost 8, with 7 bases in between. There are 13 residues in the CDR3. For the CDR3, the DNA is TGTGCCAGCAGTTACTCGATTCGGGAAAAACTGTTTTTT. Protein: CASSYSIREKLFF.

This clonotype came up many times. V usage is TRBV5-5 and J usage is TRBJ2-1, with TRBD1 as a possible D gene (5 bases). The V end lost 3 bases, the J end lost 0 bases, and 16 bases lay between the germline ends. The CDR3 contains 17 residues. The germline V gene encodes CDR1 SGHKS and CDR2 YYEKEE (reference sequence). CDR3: CASSSPEDTSSYNEQFF. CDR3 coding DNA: TGTGCCAGCAGCTCACCCGAGGACACCTCCTCCTACAATGAGCAGTTCTTC.

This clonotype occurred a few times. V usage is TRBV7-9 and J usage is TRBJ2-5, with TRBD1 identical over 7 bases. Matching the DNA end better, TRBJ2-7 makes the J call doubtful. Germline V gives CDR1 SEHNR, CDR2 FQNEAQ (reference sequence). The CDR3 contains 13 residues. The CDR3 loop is CASSPRDSFEQYF. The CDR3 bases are TGTGCCAGCAGCCCCCGGGACAGTTTCGAGCAGTACTTC.

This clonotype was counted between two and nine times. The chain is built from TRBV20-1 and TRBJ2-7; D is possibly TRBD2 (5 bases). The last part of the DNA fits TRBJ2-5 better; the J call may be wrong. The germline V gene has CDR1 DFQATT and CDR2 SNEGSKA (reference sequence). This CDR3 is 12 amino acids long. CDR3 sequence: CSATKTGETQYF. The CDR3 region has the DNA TGCAGTGCTACAAAAACGGGGGAGACCCAGTACTTC.

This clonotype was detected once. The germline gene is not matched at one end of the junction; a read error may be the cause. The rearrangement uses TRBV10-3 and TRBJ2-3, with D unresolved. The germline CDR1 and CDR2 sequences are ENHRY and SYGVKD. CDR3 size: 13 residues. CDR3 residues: CAISESSTDAQYF. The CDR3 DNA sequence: TGTGCCATCAGTGAGTCAAGTACAGATGCGCAGTATTTT.